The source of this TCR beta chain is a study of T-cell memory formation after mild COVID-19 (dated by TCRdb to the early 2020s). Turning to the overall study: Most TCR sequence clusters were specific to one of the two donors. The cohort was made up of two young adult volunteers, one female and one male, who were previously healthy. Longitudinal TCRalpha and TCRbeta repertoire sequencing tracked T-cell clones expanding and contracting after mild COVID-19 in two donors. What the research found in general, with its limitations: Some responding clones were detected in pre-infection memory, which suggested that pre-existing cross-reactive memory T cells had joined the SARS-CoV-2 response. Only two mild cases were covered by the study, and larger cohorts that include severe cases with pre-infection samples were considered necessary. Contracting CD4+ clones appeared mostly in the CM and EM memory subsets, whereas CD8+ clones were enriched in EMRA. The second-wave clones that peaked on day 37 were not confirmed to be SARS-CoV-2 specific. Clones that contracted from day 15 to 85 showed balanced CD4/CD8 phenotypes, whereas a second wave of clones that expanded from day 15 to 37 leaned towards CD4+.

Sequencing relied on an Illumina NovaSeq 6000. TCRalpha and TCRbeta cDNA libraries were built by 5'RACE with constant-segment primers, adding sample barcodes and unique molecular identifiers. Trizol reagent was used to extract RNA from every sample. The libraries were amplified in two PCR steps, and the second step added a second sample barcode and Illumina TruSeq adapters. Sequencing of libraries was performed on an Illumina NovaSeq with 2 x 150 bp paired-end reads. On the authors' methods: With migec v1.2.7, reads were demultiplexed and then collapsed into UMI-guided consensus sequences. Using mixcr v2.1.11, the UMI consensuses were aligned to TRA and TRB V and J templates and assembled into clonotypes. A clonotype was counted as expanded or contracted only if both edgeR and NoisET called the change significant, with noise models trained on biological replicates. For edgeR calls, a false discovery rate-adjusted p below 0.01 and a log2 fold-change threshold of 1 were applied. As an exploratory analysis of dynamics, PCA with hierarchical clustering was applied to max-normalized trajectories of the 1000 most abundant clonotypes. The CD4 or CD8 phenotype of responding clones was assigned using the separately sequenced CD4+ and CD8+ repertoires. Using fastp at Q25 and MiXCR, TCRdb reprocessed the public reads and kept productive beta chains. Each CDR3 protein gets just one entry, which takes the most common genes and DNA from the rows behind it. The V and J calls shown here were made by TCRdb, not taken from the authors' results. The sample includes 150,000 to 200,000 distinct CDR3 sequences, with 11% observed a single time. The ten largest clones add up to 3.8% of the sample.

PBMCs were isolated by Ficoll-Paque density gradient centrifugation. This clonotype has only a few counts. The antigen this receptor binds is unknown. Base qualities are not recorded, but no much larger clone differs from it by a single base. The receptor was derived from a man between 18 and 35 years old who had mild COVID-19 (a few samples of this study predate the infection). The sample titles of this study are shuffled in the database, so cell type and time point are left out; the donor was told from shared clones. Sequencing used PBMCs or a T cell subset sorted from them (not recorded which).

The CDR3 region has the sequence CASSSRFTDTQYF. In nucleotides, the sequence is TGTGCCAGCAGCTCCCGGTTCACAGATACGCAGTATTTT. The rearrangement combines TRBV7-2 with TRBJ2-3, with the identity of the D gene unclear. The CDR3 covers 13 residues, taking in both the cysteine and the phenylalanine. Of all the DNA, just the CDR3 is kept, 39 bases in frame from base 1. Trimming removed 4 bases from V and 2 bases from J, leaving 7 bases between the germline ends. CDR1 and CDR2, per the germline V gene, are SGHTA and FQGNSA. The entire variable domain, with the stretches around the CDR3 drawn from the reference TRBV7-2 and TRBJ2-3 proteins, is GAGVSQSPSNKVTEKGKDVELRCDPISGHTALYWYRQSLGQGLEFLIYFQGNSAPDKSGLPSDRFSAERTGGSVSTLTIQRTQQEDSAVYLCASSSRFTDTQYFGPGTRLTVL.